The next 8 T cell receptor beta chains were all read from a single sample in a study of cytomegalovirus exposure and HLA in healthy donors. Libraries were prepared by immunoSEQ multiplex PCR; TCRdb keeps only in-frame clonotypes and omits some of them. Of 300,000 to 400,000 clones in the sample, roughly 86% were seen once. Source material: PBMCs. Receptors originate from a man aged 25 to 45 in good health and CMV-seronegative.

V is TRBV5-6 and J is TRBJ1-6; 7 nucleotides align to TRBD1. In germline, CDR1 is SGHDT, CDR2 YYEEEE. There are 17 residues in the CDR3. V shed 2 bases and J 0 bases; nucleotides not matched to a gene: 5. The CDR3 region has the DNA TGTGCCAGCAGCTTAGGGGGCAGAAGCTCCTATAATTCACCCCTCCACTTT. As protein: CASSLGGRSSYNSPLHF.

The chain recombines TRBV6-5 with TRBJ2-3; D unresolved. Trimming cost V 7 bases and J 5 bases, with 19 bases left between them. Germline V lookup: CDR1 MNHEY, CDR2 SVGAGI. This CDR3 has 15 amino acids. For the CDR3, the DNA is TGTGCCAGCAAGAAGTGGCCTAGTGTTGGAGATACGCAGTATTTT. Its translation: CASKKWPSVGDTQYF.

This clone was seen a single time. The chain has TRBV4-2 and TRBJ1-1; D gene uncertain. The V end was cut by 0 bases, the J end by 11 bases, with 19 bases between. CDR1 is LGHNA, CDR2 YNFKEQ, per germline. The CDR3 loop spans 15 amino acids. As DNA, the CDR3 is TGTGCCAGCAGCCAAGAGTTGGAGGGCCCTTTGTGGGCTTTCTTT. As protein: CASSQELEGPLWAFF.

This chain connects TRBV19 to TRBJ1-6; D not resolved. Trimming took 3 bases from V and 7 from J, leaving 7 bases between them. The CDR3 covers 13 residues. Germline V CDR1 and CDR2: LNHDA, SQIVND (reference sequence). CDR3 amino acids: CASSIEPNSPLHF. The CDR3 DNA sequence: TGTGCCAGTAGTATCGAGCCCAATTCACCCCTCCACTTT.

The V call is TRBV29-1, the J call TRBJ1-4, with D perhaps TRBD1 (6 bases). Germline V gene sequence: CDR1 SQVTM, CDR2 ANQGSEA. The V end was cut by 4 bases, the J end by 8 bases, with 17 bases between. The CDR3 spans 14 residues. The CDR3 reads CSVGLGGLGEKLFF. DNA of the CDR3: TGCAGCGTTGGACTGGGGGGGCTGGGGGAAAAACTGTTTTTT.

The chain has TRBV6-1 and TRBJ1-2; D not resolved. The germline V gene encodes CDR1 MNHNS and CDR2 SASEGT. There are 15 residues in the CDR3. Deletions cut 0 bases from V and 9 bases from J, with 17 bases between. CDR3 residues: CASSEASGSGRRYTF. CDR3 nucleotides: TGTGCCAGCAGTGAAGCTTCCGGGTCCGGCCGTCGCTACACCTTC.

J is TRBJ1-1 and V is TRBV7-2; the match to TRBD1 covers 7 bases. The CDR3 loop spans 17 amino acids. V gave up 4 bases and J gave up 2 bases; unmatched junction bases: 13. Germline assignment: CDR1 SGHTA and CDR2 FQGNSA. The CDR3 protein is CASSSEITGAANTEAFF. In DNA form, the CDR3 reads TGTGCCAGCAGCTCTGAAATTACAGGGGCGGCAAACACTGAAGCTTTCTTT.

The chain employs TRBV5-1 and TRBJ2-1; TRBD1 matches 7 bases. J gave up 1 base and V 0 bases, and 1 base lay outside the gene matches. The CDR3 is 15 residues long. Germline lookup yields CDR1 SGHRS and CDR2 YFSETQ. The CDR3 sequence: CASSLEGQSYNEQFF. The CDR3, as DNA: TGCGCCAGCAGCTTGGAGGGACAGTCCTACAATGAGCAGTTCTTC. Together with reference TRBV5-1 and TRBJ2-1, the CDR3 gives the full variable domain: KAGVTQTPRYLIKTRGQQVTLSCSPISGHRSVSWYQQTPGQGLQFLFEYFSETQRNKGNFPGRFSGRQFSNSRSEMNVSTLELGDSALYLCASSLEGQSYNEQFFGPGTRLTVL.